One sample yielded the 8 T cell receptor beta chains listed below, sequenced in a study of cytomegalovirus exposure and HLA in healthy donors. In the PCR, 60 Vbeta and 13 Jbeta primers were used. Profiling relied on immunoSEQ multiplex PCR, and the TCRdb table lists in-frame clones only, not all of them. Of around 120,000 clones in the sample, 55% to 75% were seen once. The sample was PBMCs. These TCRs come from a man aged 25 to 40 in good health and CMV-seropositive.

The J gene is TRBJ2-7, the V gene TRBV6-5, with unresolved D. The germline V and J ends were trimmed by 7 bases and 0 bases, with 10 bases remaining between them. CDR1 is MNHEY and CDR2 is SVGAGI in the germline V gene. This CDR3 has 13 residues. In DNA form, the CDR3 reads TGTGCCAGCACCCTCCCGAGCTCCTACGAGCAGTACTTC. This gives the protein CASTLPSSYEQYF.

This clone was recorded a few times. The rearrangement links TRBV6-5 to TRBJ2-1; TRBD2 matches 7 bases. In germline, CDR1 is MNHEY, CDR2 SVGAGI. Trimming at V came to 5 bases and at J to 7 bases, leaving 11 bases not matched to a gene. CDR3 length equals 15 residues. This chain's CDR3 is CASSTRAVGGNEQFF. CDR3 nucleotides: TGTGCCAGCAGTACCCGGGCGGTGGGAGGGAATGAGCAGTTCTTC.

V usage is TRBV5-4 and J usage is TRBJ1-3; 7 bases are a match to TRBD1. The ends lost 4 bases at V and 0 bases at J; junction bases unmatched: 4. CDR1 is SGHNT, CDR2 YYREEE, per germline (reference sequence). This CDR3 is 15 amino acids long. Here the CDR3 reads CASSDRASSGNTIYF. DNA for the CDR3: TGTGCCAGCAGCGACAGGGCAAGCTCTGGAAACACCATATATTTT.

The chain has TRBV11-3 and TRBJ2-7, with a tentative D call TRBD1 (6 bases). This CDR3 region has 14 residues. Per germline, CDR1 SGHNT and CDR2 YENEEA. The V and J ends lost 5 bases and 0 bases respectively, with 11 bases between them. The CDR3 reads CASSQGPDSYEQYF. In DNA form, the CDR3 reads TGTGCCAGCAGCCAGGGGCCCGACTCCTACGAGCAGTACTTC.

CDR3 in amino acids: CASSLAGLPYEQYF. The CDR3 DNA reads as TGCGCCAGCAGCTTGGCGGGGTTGCCCTACGAGCAGTACTTC. The J gene is TRBJ2-7, the V gene TRBV5-1; D is possibly TRBD2 (5 bases). The CDR3 totals 14 residues. V gave up 0 bases and J gave up 2 bases, with 9 bases separating them. Germline CDR1 reads SGHRS; CDR2 reads YFSETQ.

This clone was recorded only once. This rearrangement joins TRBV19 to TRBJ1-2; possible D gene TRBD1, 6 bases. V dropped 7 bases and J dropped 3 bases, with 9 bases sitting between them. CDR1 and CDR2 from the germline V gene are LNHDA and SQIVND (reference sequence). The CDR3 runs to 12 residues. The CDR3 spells CASMGHDYGYTF. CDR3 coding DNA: TGTGCCAGTATGGGACATGACTATGGCTACACCTTC.

In nucleotides, the CDR3 is TGTGCCAGTAGTAAATTAGCGGGGGGTCAAGAGACCCAGTACTTC. Protein: CASSKLAGGQETQYF. V is TRBV19 and J is TRBJ2-5, with 10 positions matching TRBD2. The CDR3 contains 15 residues. J was trimmed by 2 bases and V by 4 bases; bases with no gene match: 4. Germline assignment: CDR1 LNHDA and CDR2 SQIVND (reference sequence).

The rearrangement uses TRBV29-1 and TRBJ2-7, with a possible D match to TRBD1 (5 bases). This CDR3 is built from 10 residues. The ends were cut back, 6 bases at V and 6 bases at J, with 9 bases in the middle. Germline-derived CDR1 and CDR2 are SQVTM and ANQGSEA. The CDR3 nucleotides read TGCAGCGTCATACAGGCCGAGCAGTACTTC. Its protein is CSVIQAEQYF.